This record covers a single TCR beta chain. V shed 7 bases and J shed 4 bases, with 23 bases lying between them. CDR1 SQVTM and CDR2 ANQGSEA come from the germline V gene. This CDR3 spans 15 amino acids. The record originates from a study of regulatory T cells in long-lasting Graves disease. Time point given: persistent/refractory GD, antithyroid drugs over 5 years with positive TRAb. Construction of the TCR library relied on RNA isolated from PBMCs. Libraries of TCR beta came from iRepertoire HTBI primers plus Arm-PCR of CDR3 regions. Using its own MiXCR run on the multiplex PCR reads, TCRdb lists one record per CDR3 protein. The sample carries roughly 500,000 distinct CDR3 sequences, about 22% recorded once.

The V gene is TRBV29-1, the J gene TRBJ2-7, with D perhaps TRBD1 (7 bases). This specimen was peripheral blood mononuclear cells (PBMCs), taken when the disease was refractory, from a patient treated with antithyroid drugs. The receptor comes from a female donor with Graves disease. CDR3 region: CSGRRGTGVGYEQYF. The CDR3 DNA follows: TGCAGCGGAAGGAGGGGTACAGGGGTCGGGTACGAGCAGTACTTC.